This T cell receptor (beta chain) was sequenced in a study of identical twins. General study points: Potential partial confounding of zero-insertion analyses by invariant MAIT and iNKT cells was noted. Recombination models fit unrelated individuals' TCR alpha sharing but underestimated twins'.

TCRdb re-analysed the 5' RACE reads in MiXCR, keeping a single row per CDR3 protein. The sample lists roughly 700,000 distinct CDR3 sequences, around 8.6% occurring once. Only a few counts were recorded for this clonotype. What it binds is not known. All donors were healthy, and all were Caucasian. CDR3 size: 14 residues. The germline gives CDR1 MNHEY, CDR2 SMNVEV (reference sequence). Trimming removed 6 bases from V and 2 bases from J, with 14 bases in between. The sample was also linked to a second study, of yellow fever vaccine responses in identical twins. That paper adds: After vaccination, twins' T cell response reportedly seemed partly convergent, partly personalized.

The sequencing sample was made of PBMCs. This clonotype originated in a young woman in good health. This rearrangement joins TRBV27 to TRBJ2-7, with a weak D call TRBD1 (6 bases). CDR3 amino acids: CASSPTGYPYEQYF. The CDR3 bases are TGTGCCAGCAGCCCGACAGGCTACCCCTACGAGCAGTACTTC.